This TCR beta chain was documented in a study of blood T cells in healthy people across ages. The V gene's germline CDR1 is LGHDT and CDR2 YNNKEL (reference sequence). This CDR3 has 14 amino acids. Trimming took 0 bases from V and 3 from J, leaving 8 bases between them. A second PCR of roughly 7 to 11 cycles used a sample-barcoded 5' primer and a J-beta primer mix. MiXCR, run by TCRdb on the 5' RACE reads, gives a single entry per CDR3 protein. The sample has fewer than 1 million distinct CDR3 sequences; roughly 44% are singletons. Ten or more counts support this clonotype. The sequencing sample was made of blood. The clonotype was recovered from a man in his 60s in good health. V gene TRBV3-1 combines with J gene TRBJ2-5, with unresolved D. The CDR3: CASSQDHQKETQYF. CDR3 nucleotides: TGTGCCAGCAGCCAAGATCACCAGAAAGAGACCCAGTACTTC.